This entry lists 21 T cell receptor beta chains sequenced from one sample in a study of cytomegalovirus exposure and HLA in healthy donors. Vbeta (60) and Jbeta (13) primers were used in the PCR. Profiling relied on immunoSEQ multiplex PCR, and the TCRdb table lists in-frame clones only, not all of them. In the table there are approximately 98,000 clones, about 80% of which are singletons. Sequenced material: PBMCs. These receptors were collected from a man aged 18-30 years in good health and CMV-seropositive.

This chain connects TRBV2 to TRBJ2-1, with 11 bases matching TRBD2. Unmatched junction bases numbered 6, after V lost 6 bases and J lost 8 bases. The CDR3 consists of 14 residues. The germline CDR1 and CDR2 sequences are SNHLY and FYNNEI. CDR3 bases: TGTGCCAGCAGGACTAGCGGGGCTGGGGATGAGCAGTTCTTC. The encoded protein is CASRTSGAGDEQFF. Using reference TRBV2 and TRBJ2-1 for the parts outside the CDR3, the full variable domain is EPEVTQTPSHQVTQMGQEVILRCVPISNHLYFYWYRQILGQKVEFLVSFYNNEISEKSEIFDDQFSVERPDGSNFTLKIRSTKLEDSAMYFCASRTSGAGDEQFFGPGTRLTVL.

The chain employs TRBV7-9 and TRBJ2-2, with D perhaps TRBD1 (5 bases). The CDR3 is 14 amino acids. The ends were cut back, 6 bases at V and 2 bases at J, with 10 bases in the middle. Germline V gives CDR1 SEHNR, CDR2 FQNEAQ (reference sequence). The CDR3 sequence is CASSRGANTGELFF. In nucleotides, the CDR3 is TGTGCCAGCAGTCGTGGGGCTAACACCGGGGAGCTGTTTTTT.

CDR3 protein: CASSTLDSRSGNTIYF. The CDR3 coding sequence is TGTGCCAGCAGTACACTGGACAGCCGCTCTGGAAACACCATATATTTT. The rearrangement uses TRBV27 and TRBJ1-3; a possible D gene is TRBD1 (6 bases). Per the germline V gene, CDR1 is MNHEY and CDR2 is SMNVEV (reference sequence). The CDR3 length is 16 residues. Trimming removed 5 bases from V and 0 bases from J, with 14 bases in between.

This chain connects TRBV2 to TRBJ2-7; TRBD1 matches at 10 bases. The CDR3 has 14 residues. Trimming took 7 bases from V and 2 from J; bases not matched to a gene: 5. Germline CDR1 reads SNHLY; CDR2 reads FYNNEI. Here the CDR3 DNA reads TGTGCCAGCAAGAGGACAGGGGGGGCCTACGAGCAGTACTTC. Translating gives CASKRTGGAYEQYF.

The gene calls are TRBV4-2 and TRBJ2-7; D is perhaps TRBD2 (5 bases). The CDR3 consists of 14 residues. Between the trimmed V and J ends, which lost 0 bases and 3 bases, there was a span of 9 bases. Germline loops: CDR1 LGHNA, CDR2 YNFKEQ. CDR3 sequence: CASSQESRGYEQYF. The DNA of the CDR3 is TGTGCCAGCAGCCAAGAGTCACGGGGCTACGAGCAGTACTTC.

The chain joins TRBV5-4 to TRBJ2-5; 8 bases map to TRBD1. V shed 3 bases, J shed 2 bases, and the junction held 3 bases outside the gene matches. Germline CDR1 reads SGHNT; CDR2 reads YYREEE (reference sequence). The CDR3 runs 14 residues. The CDR3 DNA is TGTGCCAGCAGCTCGGACAGGGAACAAGAGACCCAGTACTTC. This sequence encodes CASSSDREQETQYF.

This clone occurred a few times. V gene TRBV4-2 combines with J gene TRBJ2-2, with 10 bases that match TRBD2. The trim removed 6 bases at V and 3 bases at J, leaving 4 bases unmatched. This CDR3 has 15 amino acids. Per germline, CDR1 LGHNA and CDR2 YNFKEQ. CDR3 in amino acids: CASRYSGGDTGELFF. The CDR3 DNA reads as TGTGCCAGCAGATACAGCGGGGGGGACACCGGGGAGCTGTTTTTT.

J is TRBJ2-6 and V is TRBV7-6; 7 bases match TRBD1. Germline-derived CDR1 and CDR2 are SGHVS and FNYEAQ. V lost 5 bases, J lost 1 base, and 5 bases stayed unmatched. CDR3 length: 16 amino acids. DNA for the CDR3: TGTGCCAGCAGCCGGGACAGACATTCTGGGGCCAACGTCCTGACTTTC. The encoded protein is CASSRDRHSGANVLTF.

This clone came up once. J is TRBJ1-4 and V is TRBV7-9; weak D call: TRBD1 (6 bases). CDR1 is SEHNR and CDR2 is FQNEAQ in the germline V gene (reference sequence). CDR3 length equals 16 residues. Trimming pared 0 bases from V and 5 bases from J, leaving 13 bases between. In DNA, the CDR3 is TGTGCCAGCAGCTTAGCCTTGGGACATCAAAATGAAAAACTGTTTTTT. This sequence encodes CASSLALGHQNEKLFF.

The chain carries TRBV5-4 and TRBJ1-5; weak D call: TRBD1 (5 bases). Germline V gene sequence: CDR1 SGHNT, CDR2 YYREEE (reference sequence). V was cut by 0 bases and J by 2 bases, with 15 bases left in between. The CDR3 contains 17 residues. CDR3 in amino acids: CASSLGPTVSGNQPQHF. CDR3 DNA: TGTGCCAGCAGCTTGGGTCCGACAGTAAGTGGCAATCAGCCCCAGCATTTT.

The V call is TRBV9, the J call TRBJ2-3; possibly TRBD1 for D (6 bases). CDR3 size: 15 residues. The V and J ends lost 3 bases and 2 bases respectively, with 13 bases between them. Germline V gene lookup returns CDR1 SGDLS and CDR2 YYNGEE. Written as DNA, the CDR3 is TGTGCCAGCAGCGACCACCAGGGGCACACAGATACGCAGTATTTT. Encoded protein: CASSDHQGHTDTQYF.

The rearrangement links TRBV7-9 to TRBJ2-6; D is undetermined. The CDR3 covers 14 residues. Germline CDR1 reads SEHNR; CDR2 reads FQNEAQ (reference sequence). The germline V and J ends were trimmed by 5 bases and 1 base, with 6 bases remaining between them. This chain's CDR3 is CASSPVSGANVLTF. The DNA of the CDR3 is TGTGCCAGCAGCCCCGTTTCTGGGGCCAACGTCCTGACTTTC.

The chain employs TRBV6-4 and TRBJ2-1; 11 positions agree with TRBD1. The V segment lost 2 bases and the J segment 7 bases; nucleotides outside the gene matches: 4. From germline, CDR1 is MRHNA and CDR2 SNTAGT. This CDR3 is 15 amino acids long. The CDR3 coding sequence is TGTGCCAGCAGTGACGGGACAGGGGGTCCGAATGAGCAGTTCTTC. This translates into CASSDGTGGPNEQFF.

J is TRBJ2-3 and V is TRBV5-4; the D gene is possibly TRBD2 (7 bases). Per germline, CDR1 SGHNT and CDR2 YYREEE (reference sequence). The CDR3 is 15 amino acids. V was trimmed by 5 bases and J by 4 bases, leaving 17 bases between them. The CDR3 nucleotides are TGTGCCAGCAGACGCGGCGGGGGCGGGGCAGATACGCAGTATTTT. Translating gives CASRRGGGGADTQYF.

The CDR3 coding sequence is TGTGCCAGCAGCCCAAGACAGGGGTCCACAGATACGCAGTATTTT. Protein: CASSPRQGSTDTQYF. V is TRBV9 and J is TRBJ2-3, with 8 nucleotides matching TRBD1. Trimming cost V 4 bases and J 2 bases; bases outside gene matches: 6. This CDR3 contains 15 residues. Germline assignment: CDR1 SGDLS and CDR2 YYNGEE.

The chain carries TRBV5-8 and TRBJ2-3, with D possibly being TRBD1 (5 bases). The CDR3 contains 16 residues. Trimming shortened V by 0 bases and J by 2 bases, and 13 bases separated the two germline ends. CDR1 is SGHTS, CDR2 YDEGEE, per germline. The DNA of the CDR3 is TGTGCCAGCAGCTTGGGAAGGGGCTTATCCACAGATACGCAGTATTTT. It encodes CASSLGRGLSTDTQYF.

J is TRBJ1-6 and V is TRBV6-6; 9 bases fit TRBD1. Unmatched junction bases numbered 10, after V lost 7 bases and J lost 9 bases. This CDR3 contains 15 residues. CDR1 is MNHNY and CDR2 is SVGAGI in the germline V gene (reference sequence). The CDR3 region is CASKTGGNQRSPLHF. The CDR3 nucleotides read TGTGCCAGCAAAACAGGGGGCAATCAACGTTCACCCCTCCACTTT.

This clone was picked up a small number of times. The chain joins TRBV7-9 to TRBJ1-1; no reliable D call. Germline CDR1 SEHNR, CDR2 FQNEAQ (reference sequence). V lost 3 bases, J lost 3 bases, and 14 bases lay in between. The CDR3 covers 15 residues. The CDR3 DNA reads as TGTGCCAGCAGCTTGTCCCTTTCGGTGGACACTGAAGCTTTCTTT. This sequence encodes CASSLSLSVDTEAFF.

The rearrangement links TRBV5-4 to TRBJ1-1, with TRBD1 identical over 7 bases. Germline CDR1 is SGHNT and CDR2 is YYREEE (reference sequence). The CDR3 is 18 amino acids. Trimming at V came to 5 bases and at J to 1 base, leaving 17 bases not matched to a gene. The CDR3 nucleotides read TGTGCCAGCAGTTTTCCGGGGACAGACGGAATTTCGAACACTGAAGCTTTCTTT. Translation gives CASSFPGTDGISNTEAFF.

This clone was seen just once. J is TRBJ1-1 and V is TRBV18; D may be TRBD1 (5 bases). The ends were cut back, 4 bases at V and 2 bases at J, with 20 bases in the middle. Germline-derived CDR1 and CDR2 are KGHSH and LQKENI. The CDR3 is 17 amino acids. The CDR3 nucleotides are TGTGCCAGCTCACGATTGTCCAGGGATTCGGCCAACACTGAAGCTTTCTTT. Residues: CASSRLSRDSANTEAFF.

The chain combines TRBV6-1 with TRBJ1-5; a weak D match, TRBD1 (6 bases). Germline V gene data show CDR1 as MNHNS and CDR2 as SASEGT. Deletions cut 5 bases from V and 5 bases from J, with 10 bases between. This CDR3 has 13 residues. CDR3 DNA sequence: TGTGCCAGCAGTTGGACAGTTGATCAGCCCCAGCATTTT. Its protein product is CASSWTVDQPQHF.